The present T cell receptor (beta chain) was sequenced within a study of CD8 T cells in ankylosing spondylitis. Study-level points and caveats: Significant enrichment of disease-linked clones was reportedly seen in matched ankylosing spondylitis synovial fluid. Apparently characteristic of ankylosing spondylitis blood was a TCR beta motif (eight highly homologous variants).

TCRdb reanalysed the 5' RACE reads using MiXCR and keeps one entry per CDR3 protein. The sample gives hundreds of thousands of distinct CDR3 sequences, around 11% of which show up once; approximately 0.51% is in the top ten. V shed 5 bases and J shed 3 bases, with 12 bases lying between them. Germline CDR1 and CDR2: SGHTA and FQGNSA. The CDR3 is made up of 14 amino acids. With respect to this clonotype: Its antigen remains unidentified.

Source material: blood, either unsorted or a sorted T cell fraction (not recorded which). The TCR was taken from a male donor with ankylosing spondylitis. The gene calls are TRBV7-2 and TRBJ2-3; perhaps TRBD1 as D (6 bases). In nucleotides, the CDR3 is TGTGCCAGCAGCCGGGTGGGGGCTACAGATACGCAGTATTTT. Protein product: CASSRVGATDTQYF.